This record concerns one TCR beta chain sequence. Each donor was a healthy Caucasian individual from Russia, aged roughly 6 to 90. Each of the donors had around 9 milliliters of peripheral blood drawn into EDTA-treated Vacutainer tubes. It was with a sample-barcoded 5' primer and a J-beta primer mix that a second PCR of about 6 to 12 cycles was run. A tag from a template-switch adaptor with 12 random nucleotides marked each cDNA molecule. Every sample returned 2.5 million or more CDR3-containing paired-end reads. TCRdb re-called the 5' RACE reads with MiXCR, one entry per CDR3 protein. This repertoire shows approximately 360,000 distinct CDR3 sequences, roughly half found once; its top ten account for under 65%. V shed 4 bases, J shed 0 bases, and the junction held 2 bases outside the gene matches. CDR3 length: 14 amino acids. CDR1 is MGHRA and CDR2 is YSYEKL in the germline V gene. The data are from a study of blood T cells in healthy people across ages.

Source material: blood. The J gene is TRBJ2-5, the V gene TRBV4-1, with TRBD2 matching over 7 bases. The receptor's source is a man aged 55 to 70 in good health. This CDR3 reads CASSPTSDQETQYF. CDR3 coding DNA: TGCGCCAGCAGCCCCACTAGCGACCAAGAGACCCAGTACTTC.